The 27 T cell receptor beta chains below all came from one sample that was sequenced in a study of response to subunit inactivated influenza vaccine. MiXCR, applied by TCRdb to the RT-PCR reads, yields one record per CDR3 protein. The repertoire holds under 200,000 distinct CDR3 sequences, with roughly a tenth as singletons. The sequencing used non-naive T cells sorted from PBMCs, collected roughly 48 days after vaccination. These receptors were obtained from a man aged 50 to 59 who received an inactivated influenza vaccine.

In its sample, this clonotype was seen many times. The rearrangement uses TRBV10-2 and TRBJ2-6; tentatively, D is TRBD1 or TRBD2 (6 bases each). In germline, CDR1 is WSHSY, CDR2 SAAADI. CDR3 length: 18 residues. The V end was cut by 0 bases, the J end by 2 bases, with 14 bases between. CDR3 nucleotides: TGCGCCAGCAGTGAGTCGAGATTGGAGGGGGCTGGGGCCAACGTCCTGACTTTC. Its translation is CASSESRLEGAGANVLTF.

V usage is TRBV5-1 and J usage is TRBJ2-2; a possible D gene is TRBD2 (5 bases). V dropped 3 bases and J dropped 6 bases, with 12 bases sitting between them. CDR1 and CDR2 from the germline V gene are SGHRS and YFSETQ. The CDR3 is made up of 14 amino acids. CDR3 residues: CASSSGIQAGELFF. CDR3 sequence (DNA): TGCGCCAGCAGCTCGGGAATCCAGGCCGGGGAGCTGTTTTTT.

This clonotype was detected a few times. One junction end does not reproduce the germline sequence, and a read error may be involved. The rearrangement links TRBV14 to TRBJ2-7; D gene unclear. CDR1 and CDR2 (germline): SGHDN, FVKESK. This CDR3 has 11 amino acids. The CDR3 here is CASSQRTILTF. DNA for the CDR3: TGTGCCAGCAGCCAGAGGACCATCCTAACCTTC. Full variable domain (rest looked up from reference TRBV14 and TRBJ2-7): EAGVTQFPSHSVIEKGQTVTLRCDPISGHDNLYWYRRVMGKEIKFLLHFVKESKQDESGMPNNRFLAERTGGTYSTLKVQPAELEDSGVYFCASSQRTILTFGPGTRLTVT.

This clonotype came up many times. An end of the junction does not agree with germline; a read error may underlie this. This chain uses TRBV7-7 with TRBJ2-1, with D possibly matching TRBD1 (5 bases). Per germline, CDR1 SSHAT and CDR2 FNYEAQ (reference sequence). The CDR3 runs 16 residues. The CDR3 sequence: CASSPGQGGSYNEQFF. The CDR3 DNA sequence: TGTGCTAGCAGCCCCGGGCAGGGCGGATCATACAATGAGCAGTTCTTC.

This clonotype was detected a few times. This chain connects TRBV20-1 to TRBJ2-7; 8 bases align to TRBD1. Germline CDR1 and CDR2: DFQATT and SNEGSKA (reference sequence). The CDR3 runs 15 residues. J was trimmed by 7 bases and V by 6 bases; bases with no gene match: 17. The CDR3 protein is CSADTPGGRAMEQYF. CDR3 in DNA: TGCAGTGCCGATACTCCAGGGGGCCGCGCGATGGAGCAGTACTTC.

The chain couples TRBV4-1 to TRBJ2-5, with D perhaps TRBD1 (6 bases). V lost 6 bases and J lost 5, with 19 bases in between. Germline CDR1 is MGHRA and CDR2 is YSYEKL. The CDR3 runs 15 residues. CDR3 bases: TGCGCCAGCAGTTTTCAGGGGCGCCGCGGGGAGACCCAGTACTTC. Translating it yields CASSFQGRRGETQYF.

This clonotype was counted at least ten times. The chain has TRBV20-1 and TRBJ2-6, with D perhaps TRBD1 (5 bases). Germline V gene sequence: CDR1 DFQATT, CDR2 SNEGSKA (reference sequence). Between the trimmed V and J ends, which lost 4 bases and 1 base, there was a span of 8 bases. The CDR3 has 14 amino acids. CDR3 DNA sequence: TGCAGTGCTACCCCAGGGTCTGGGGCCAACGTCCTGACTTTC. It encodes CSATPGSGANVLTF.

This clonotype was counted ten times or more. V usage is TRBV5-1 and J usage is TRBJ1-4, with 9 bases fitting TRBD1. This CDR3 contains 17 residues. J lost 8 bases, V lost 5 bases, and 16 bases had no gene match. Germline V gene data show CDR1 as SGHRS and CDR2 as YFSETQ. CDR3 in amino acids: CASRLRSGGTGLEKLFF. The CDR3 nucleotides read TGCGCCAGCAGATTGCGCTCCGGTGGGACAGGGTTGGAAAAACTGTTTTTT.

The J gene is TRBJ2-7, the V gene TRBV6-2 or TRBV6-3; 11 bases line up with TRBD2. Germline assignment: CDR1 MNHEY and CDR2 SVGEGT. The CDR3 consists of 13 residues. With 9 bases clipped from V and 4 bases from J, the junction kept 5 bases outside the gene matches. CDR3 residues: CASTLAGDYEQYF. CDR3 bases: TGTGCCAGTACACTAGCGGGGGATTACGAGCAGTACTTC.

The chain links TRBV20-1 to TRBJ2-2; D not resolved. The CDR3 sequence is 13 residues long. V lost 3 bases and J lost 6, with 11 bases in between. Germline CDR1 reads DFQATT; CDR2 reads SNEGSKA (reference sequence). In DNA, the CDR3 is TGCAGTGCTAGGGTTAGTGCGTCCGGGGAGCTGTTTTTT. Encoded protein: CSARVSASGELFF.

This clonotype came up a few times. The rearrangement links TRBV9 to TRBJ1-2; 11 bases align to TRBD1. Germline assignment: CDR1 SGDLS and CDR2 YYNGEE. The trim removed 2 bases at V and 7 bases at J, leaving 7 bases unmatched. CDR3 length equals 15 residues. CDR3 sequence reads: CASSVGGQGAGGYTF. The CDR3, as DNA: TGTGCCAGCAGCGTCGGAGGACAGGGGGCTGGTGGCTACACCTTC. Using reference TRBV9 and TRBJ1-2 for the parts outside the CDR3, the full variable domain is DSGVTQTPKHLITATGQRVTLRCSPRSGDLSVYWYQQSLDQGLQFLIQYYNGEERAKGNILERFSAQQFPDLHSELNLSSLELGDSALYFCASSVGGQGAGGYTFGSGTRLTVV.

In DNA form, the CDR3 reads TGCAGCGTTGACTCCAGAAGACAGGGACGGAACACTGAAGCTTTCTTT. It yields the protein CSVDSRRQGRNTEAFF. V is TRBV29-1 and J is TRBJ1-1; TRBD1 aligns across 7 bases. Unmatched junction bases numbered 11, after V lost 3 bases and J lost 1 base. The CDR3 contains 16 residues. Looked up from germline, CDR1 is SQVTM and CDR2 is ANQGSEA.

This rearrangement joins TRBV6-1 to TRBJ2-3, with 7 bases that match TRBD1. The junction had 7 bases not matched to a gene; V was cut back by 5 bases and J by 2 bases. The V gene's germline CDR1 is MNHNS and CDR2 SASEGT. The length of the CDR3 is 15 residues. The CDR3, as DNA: TGTGCCAGCAGTACCGGGACAGCCTACACAGATACGCAGTATTTT. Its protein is CASSTGTAYTDTQYF.

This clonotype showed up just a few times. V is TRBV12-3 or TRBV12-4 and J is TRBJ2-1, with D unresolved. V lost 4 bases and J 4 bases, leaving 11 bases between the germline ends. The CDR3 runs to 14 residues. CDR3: CASSSRNYYNEQFF. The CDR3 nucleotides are TGTGCCAGCAGTTCCCGGAACTATTACAATGAGCAGTTCTTC.

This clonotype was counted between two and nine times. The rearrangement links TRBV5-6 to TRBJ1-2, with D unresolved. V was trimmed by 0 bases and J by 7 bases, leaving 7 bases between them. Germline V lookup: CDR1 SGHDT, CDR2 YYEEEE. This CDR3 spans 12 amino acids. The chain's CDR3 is CASSLATSGYTF. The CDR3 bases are TGTGCCAGCAGCTTGGCTACCAGTGGCTACACCTTC.

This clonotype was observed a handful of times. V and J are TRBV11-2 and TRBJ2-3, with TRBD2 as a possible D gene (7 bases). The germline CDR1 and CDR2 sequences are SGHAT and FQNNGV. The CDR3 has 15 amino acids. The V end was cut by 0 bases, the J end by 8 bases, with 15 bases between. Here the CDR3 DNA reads TGTGCCAGCAGCTTAGAAGGGGGGGGTGCCGGTACGCAGTATTTT. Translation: CASSLEGGGAGTQYF.

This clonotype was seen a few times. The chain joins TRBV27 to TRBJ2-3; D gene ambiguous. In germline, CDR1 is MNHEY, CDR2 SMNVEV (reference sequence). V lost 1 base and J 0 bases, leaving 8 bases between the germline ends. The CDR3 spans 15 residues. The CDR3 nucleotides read TGTGCCAGCAGTTTATATGGACCTAGCACAGATACGCAGTATTTT. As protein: CASSLYGPSTDTQYF.

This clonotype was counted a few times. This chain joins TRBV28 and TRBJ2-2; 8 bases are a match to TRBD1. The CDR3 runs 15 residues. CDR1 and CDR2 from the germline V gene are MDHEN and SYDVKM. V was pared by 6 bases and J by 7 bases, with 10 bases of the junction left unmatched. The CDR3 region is CASSLPGGGIGELFF. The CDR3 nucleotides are TGTGCCAGCAGCCTCCCAGGGGGCGGTATCGGGGAGCTGTTTTTT.

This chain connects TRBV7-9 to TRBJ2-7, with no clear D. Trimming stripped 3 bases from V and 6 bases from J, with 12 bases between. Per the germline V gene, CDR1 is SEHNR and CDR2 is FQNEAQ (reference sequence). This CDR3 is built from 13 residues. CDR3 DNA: TGTGCCAGCAGCTTGGGGTACAAGGCCGAGCAGTACTTC. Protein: CASSLGYKAEQYF.

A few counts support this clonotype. The CDR3 sequence: CASSPRLAGGETQYF. The CDR3 DNA reads as TGTGCCAGCAGTCCCCGGCTAGCGGGGGGCGAGACCCAGTACTTC. The chain carries TRBV27 and TRBJ2-5, with 11 bases lining up with TRBD2. Germline V gene data show CDR1 as MNHEY and CDR2 as SMNVEV (reference sequence). The CDR3 extends over 15 amino acids. V shed 5 bases, J shed 5 bases, and the junction held 7 bases outside the gene matches.

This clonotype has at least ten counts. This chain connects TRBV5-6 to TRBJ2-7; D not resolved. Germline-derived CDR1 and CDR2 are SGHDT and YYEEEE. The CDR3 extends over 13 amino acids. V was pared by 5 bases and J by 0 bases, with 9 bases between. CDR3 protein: CASSFPDSYEQYF. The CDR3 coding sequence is TGTGCCAGCAGTTTCCCAGACTCCTACGAGCAGTACTTC.

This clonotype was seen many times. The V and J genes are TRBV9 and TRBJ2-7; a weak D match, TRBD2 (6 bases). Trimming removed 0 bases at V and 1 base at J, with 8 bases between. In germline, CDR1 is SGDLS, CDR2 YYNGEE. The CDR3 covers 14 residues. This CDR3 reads CASSVDGGSYEQYF. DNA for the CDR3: TGTGCCAGCAGCGTAGATGGGGGGTCCTACGAGCAGTACTTC.

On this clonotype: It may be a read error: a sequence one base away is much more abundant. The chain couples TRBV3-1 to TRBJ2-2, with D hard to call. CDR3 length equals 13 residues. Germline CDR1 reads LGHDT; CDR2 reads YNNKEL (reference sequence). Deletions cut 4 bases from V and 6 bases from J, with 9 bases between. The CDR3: CASSPGRAGELFF. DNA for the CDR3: TGTGCCAGCAGCCCCGGGCGAGCCGGGGAGCTGTTTTTT.

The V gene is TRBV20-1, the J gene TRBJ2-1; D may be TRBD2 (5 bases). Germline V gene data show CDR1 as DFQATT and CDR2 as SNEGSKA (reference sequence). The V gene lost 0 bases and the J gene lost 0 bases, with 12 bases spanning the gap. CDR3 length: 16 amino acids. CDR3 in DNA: TGCAGTGCTAGAGATACCAGCGGAGGCTCCTACAATGAGCAGTTCTTC. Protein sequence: CSARDTSGGSYNEQFF.

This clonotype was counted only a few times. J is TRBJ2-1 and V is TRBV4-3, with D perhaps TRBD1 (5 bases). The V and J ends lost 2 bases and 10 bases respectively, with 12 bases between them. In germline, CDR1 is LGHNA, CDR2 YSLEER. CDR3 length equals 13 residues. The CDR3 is CASSQNRPREQFF. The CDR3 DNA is TGCGCCAGCAGCCAAAACAGGCCCAGGGAGCAGTTCTTC.

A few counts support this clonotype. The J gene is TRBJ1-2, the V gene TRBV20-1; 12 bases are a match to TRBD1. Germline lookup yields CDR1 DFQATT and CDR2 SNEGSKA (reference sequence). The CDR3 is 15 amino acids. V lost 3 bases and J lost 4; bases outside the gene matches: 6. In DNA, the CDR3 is TGCAGTGCTAGTGGGGGACAGGGGGCTCTCTATGGCTACACCTTC. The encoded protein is CSASGGQGALYGYTF.

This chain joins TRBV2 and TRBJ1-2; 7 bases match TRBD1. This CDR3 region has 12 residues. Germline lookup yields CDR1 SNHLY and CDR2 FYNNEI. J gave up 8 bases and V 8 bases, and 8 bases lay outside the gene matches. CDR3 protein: CASGSTGLGYTF. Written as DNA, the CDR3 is TGTGCCAGCGGATCGACAGGGTTAGGCTACACCTTC.